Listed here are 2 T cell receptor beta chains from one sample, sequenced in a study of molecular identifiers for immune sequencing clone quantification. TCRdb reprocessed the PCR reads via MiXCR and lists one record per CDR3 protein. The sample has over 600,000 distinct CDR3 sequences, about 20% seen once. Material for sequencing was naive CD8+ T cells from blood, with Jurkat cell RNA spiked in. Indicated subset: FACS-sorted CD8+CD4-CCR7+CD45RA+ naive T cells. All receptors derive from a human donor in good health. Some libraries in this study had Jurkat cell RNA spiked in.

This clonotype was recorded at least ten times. CDR3 DNA: TGTGCCAGCAGAGGACAGCCTCCGAGCACCGGGGAGCTGTTTTTT. Amino acids: CASRGQPPSTGELFF. The V and J genes are TRBV25-1 and TRBJ2-2; perhaps TRBD1 as D (6 bases). Trimming took 6 bases from V and 4 from J, leaving 15 bases between them. CDR1 is MGHDK, CDR2 SYGVNS, per germline. CDR3 length: 15 amino acids.

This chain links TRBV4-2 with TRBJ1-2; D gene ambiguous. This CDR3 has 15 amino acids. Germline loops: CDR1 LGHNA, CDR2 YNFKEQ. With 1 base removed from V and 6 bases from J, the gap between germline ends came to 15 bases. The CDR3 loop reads CASSQVAVDPHGYTF. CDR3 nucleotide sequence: TGTGCCAGCAGCCAAGTCGCGGTGGATCCGCATGGCTACACCTTC.